Presented here are 28 T cell receptor beta chains from one specimen sequenced in a study of CXCR3-negative and CXCR3-positive naive CD8 T cells. All TRB cDNA libraries came from 5' RACE performed with UMI labels. TCRdb reprocessed the 5' RACE reads and stores each CDR3 protein as one record, lacking DNA. The listing contains approximately 74,000 distinct CDR3 sequences. Specimen: naive CXCR3- CD8+ T cells from blood. The sample's subset: CD45RO-CCR7+CD27+CD95- naive CD8+ T cells lacking CXCR3 (TNR3-). Source of these receptors: a human donor in good health. Some clones in this sample may be carry-over from other donors' samples.

CDR3 residues: CAISDWGEPQETQYF. The chain combines TRBV10-3 with TRBJ2-5; TCRdb names TRBD1, which stays unverified in the absence of DNA. Germline CDR1 and CDR2: ENHRY and SYGVKD. The CDR3 is made up of 15 amino acids.

V gene TRBV29-1 combines with J gene TRBJ2-1; the TCRdb D gene call, TRBD2, has no DNA to confirm it. The CDR3 has 16 amino acids. Germline V CDR1 and CDR2: SQVTM, ANQGSEA. CDR3 region: CSVEDAIAGDDNEQFF.

This chain joins TRBV12-3 or TRBV12-4 and TRBJ2-1; the TCRdb D gene call, TRBD1, has no DNA to confirm it. The CDR3 consists of 11 residues. CDR3 residues: CASSSGTGQFF.

The chain recombines TRBV5-1 with TRBJ1-1; absent DNA, TCRdb's TRBD1 call cannot be checked. Germline V lookup: CDR1 SGHRS, CDR2 YFSETQ. This CDR3 spans 20 amino acids. Here the CDR3 reads CASSLAQGGQGLTSNTEAFF.

V usage is TRBV7-2 and J usage is TRBJ2-1; TCRdb returns TRBD2, unconfirmable since there is no DNA. The CDR3 contains 19 residues. Per the germline V gene, CDR1 is SGHTA and CDR2 is FQGNSA. The CDR3 is CASSLDWRKASGSYNEQFF.

V and J are TRBV29-1 and TRBJ2-3; without DNA, the TCRdb call of TRBD1 cannot be checked. CDR1 and CDR2 (germline): SQVTM, ANQGSEA. The CDR3 is 15 amino acids. The CDR3 region is CSGDSGRGWTDTQYF.

The J gene is TRBJ2-5, the V gene TRBV9; TCRdb reports TRBD1, a call that lacks DNA to check it against. CDR3 length equals 13 residues. Germline CDR1 SGDLS, CDR2 YYNGEE. This CDR3 is CASSAPREGTQYF.

The chain uses TRBV5-1 and TRBJ1-1; TCRdb gives TRBD1 as the D gene, but with no DNA this cannot be confirmed. In germline, CDR1 is SGHRS, CDR2 YFSETQ. The CDR3 totals 15 residues. This chain's CDR3 is CASSLSTGLNTEAFF.

The chain employs TRBV29-1 and TRBJ2-7; TCRdb selects TRBD1, and the lack of DNA leaves this call unchecked. The germline V gene encodes CDR1 SQVTM and CDR2 ANQGSEA. This CDR3 comprises 15 residues. CDR3 protein: CSVWGATINPYEQYF.

This chain's CDR3 is CSVGGRIGELFF. The genes are TRBV29-1 and TRBJ2-2. Germline V gene sequence: CDR1 SQVTM, CDR2 ANQGSEA. The CDR3 is 12 amino acids.

The CDR3 loop is CASSPGGLGNQPQHF. The chain links TRBV12-3 or TRBV12-4 to TRBJ1-5; TCRdb's D call, TRBD1, is unchecked because there is no DNA. The length of the CDR3 is 15 residues.

The J gene is TRBJ2-5, the V gene TRBV7-2; TCRdb designates TRBD2, a call that cannot be tested without DNA. Germline CDR1 SGHTA, CDR2 FQGNSA. CDR3 length: 15 amino acids. The CDR3 protein is CASSASGTLGETQYF. The entire variable domain, with the rest obtained from reference TRBV7-2 and TRBJ2-5, is as follows: GAGVSQSPSNKVTEKGKDVELRCDPISGHTALYWYRQSLGQGLEFLIYFQGNSAPDKSGLPSDRFSAERTGGSVSTLTIQRTQQEDSAVYLCASSASGTLGETQYFGPGTRLLVL.

The rearrangement links TRBV9 to TRBJ1-4. Germline CDR1 is SGDLS and CDR2 is YYNGEE. The CDR3 runs 13 residues. CDR3 in amino acids: CASSQMSTEKLFF. The whole variable domain, filled in from reference TRBV9 and TRBJ1-4, reads DSGVTQTPKHLITATGQRVTLRCSPRSGDLSVYWYQQSLDQGLQFLIQYYNGEERAKGNILERFSAQQFPDLHSELNLSSLELGDSALYFCASSQMSTEKLFFGSGTQLSVL.

The chain employs TRBV5-6 and TRBJ2-3. CDR3 length: 13 amino acids. CDR1 and CDR2 (germline): SGHDT, YYEEEE. CDR3 loop: CASFFSSTDTQYF.

The J gene is TRBJ1-5, the V gene TRBV6-4. Germline V gene lookup returns CDR1 MRHNA and CDR2 SNTAGT. CDR3 size: 15 residues. Here the CDR3 reads CASSPRGGGNQPQHF.

This chain links TRBV2 with TRBJ2-1; TCRdb's D gene call, TRBD1, goes unchecked for lack of DNA. CDR1 and CDR2 from the germline V gene are SNHLY and FYNNEI. This CDR3 has 14 residues. The CDR3 loop reads CACTRDREDNEQFF.

J is TRBJ2-1 and V is TRBV5-1. The CDR3 totals 13 residues. CDR1 SGHRS and CDR2 YFSETQ come from the germline V gene. The CDR3 reads CASRSNGYNEQFF.

V and J are TRBV12-3 or TRBV12-4 and TRBJ2-1; TCRdb selects TRBD2, and the lack of DNA leaves this call unchecked. There are 15 residues in the CDR3. CDR3 amino acids: CASSLAALSYNEQFF.

The chain's CDR3 is CASSLRGQGETQYF. The rearrangement joins TRBV7-9 to TRBJ2-5; as DNA is missing, the TRBD1 call by TCRdb cannot be tested. Per the germline V gene, CDR1 is SEHNR and CDR2 is FQNEAQ (reference sequence). The CDR3 sequence is 14 residues long.

The gene calls are TRBV12-3 or TRBV12-4 and TRBJ2-7; as DNA is missing, the TRBD2 call by TCRdb cannot be tested. This CDR3 comprises 14 residues. This chain's CDR3 is CASSLARARQEQYF.

The chain uses TRBV20-1 and TRBJ2-1; TCRdb designates TRBD2, a call that cannot be tested without DNA. Germline CDR1 is DFQATT and CDR2 is SNEGSKA (reference sequence). The length of the CDR3 is 14 residues. The CDR3 protein is CSARDNEGRNEQFF.

The chain employs TRBV20-1 and TRBJ2-7; TCRdb lists TRBD2, though no DNA is available to test this call. Germline values: CDR1 DFQATT, CDR2 SNEGSKA (reference sequence). CDR3 length: 14 residues. The CDR3: CSARVAGGIYEQYF.

The genes are TRBV28 and TRBJ2-7; TCRdb's D call of TRBD2 is untestable without DNA. This CDR3 contains 15 residues. Germline CDR1 is MDHEN and CDR2 is SYDVKM. CDR3 amino acids: CASSNLAGGPDEQYF.

The chain links TRBV7-2 to TRBJ2-1; TCRdb's D call, TRBD1, is unchecked because there is no DNA. The CDR3 totals 13 residues. CDR1 and CDR2 (germline): SGHTA, FQGNSA. CDR3 sequence reads: CASTQGAGNEQFF.

The rearrangement links TRBV6-2 or TRBV6-3 to TRBJ2-7; TCRdb gives TRBD1 as the D gene, but with no DNA this cannot be confirmed. This CDR3 has 14 residues. Germline assignment: CDR1 MNHEY and CDR2 SVGEGT. CDR3: CASSRTDPSYEQYF.

CDR3 in amino acids: CASSLGLRLPYEQYF. The chain is built from TRBV7-6 and TRBJ2-7; TCRdb gives TRBD2 as the D gene, but with no DNA this cannot be confirmed. Germline CDR1 is SGHVS and CDR2 is FNYEAQ. The CDR3 covers 15 residues.

The CDR3 spells CASSLVPAGDNEQFF. V is TRBV5-1 and J is TRBJ2-1; the TCRdb call, TRBD1, lacks DNA for checking. Germline V gives CDR1 SGHRS, CDR2 YFSETQ. There are 15 residues in the CDR3.

The J gene is TRBJ1-2, the V gene TRBV20-1; TCRdb lists TRBD1, though no DNA is available to test this call. The CDR3 totals 14 residues. CDR1 and CDR2 (germline): DFQATT, SNEGSKA (reference sequence). CDR3 protein: CSARERGEPYGYTF.